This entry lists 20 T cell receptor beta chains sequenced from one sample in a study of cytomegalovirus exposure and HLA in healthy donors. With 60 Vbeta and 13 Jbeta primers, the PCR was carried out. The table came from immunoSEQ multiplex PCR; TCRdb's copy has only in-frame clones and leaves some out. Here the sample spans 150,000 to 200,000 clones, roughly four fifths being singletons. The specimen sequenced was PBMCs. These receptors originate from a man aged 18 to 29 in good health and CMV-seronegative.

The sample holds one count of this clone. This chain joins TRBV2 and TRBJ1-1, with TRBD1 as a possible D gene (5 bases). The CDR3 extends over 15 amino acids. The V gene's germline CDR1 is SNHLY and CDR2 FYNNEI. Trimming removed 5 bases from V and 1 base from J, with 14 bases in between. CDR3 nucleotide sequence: TGTGCCAGCAGTCGAGCGGGGACGGCGAACACTGAAGCTTTCTTT. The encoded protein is CASSRAGTANTEAFF.

The chain's CDR3 is CASKVRSGRENEQFF. CDR3 in DNA: TGCGCCAGCAAGGTCCGGAGCGGGAGGGAGAATGAGCAGTTCTTC. V is TRBV5-1 and J is TRBJ2-1; 10 bases are a match to TRBD2. The CDR3 extends over 15 amino acids. V shed 6 bases and J 7 bases; nucleotides not matched to a gene: 10. Germline V lookup: CDR1 SGHRS, CDR2 YFSETQ. Using reference TRBV5-1 and TRBJ2-1 for the parts outside the CDR3, the full variable domain is KAGVTQTPRYLIKTRGQQVTLSCSPISGHRSVSWYQQTPGQGLQFLFEYFSETQRNKGNFPGRFSGRQFSNSRSEMNVSTLELGDSALYLCASKVRSGRENEQFFGPGTRLTVL.

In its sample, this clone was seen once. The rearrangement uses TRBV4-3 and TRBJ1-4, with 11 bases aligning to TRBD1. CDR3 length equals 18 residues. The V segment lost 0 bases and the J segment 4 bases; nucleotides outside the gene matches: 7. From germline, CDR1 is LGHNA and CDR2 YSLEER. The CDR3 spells CASSQDLGTGGGNEKLFF. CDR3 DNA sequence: TGCGCCAGCAGCCAAGATCTGGGGACAGGGGGTGGTAATGAAAAACTGTTTTTT.

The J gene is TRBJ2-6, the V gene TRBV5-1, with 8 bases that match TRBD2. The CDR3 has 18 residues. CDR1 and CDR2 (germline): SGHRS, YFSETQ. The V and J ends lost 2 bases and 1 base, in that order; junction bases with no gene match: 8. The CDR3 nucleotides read TGCGCCAGCAGCTTACTCGGGACTAGTCTATCTGGGGCCAACGTCCTGACTTTC. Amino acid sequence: CASSLLGTSLSGANVLTF.

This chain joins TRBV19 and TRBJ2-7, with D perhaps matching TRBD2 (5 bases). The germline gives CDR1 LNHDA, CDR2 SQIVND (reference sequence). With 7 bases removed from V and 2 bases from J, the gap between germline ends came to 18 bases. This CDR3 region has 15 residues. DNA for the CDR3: TGTGCCAGTACTAGTGCTATGGGAGAAACCTACGAGCAGTACTTC. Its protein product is CASTSAMGETYEQYF. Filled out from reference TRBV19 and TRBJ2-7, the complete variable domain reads DGGITQSPKYLFRKEGQNVTLSCEQNLNHDAMYWYRQDPGQGLRLIYYSQIVNDFQKGDIAEGYSVSREKKESFPLTVTSAQKNPTAFYLCASTSAMGETYEQYFGPGTRLTVT.

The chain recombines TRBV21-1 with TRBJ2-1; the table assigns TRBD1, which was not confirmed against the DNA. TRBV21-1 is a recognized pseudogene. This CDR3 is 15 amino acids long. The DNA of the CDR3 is TGTGCCAGCAGCAATGTGGGGCCGGAGTACAATGAGCAGTTCTTC. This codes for CASSNVGPEYNEQFF.

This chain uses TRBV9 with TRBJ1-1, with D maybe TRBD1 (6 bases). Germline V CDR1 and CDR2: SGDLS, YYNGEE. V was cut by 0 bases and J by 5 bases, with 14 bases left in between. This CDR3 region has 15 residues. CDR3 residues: CASSVGGGLRTEAFF. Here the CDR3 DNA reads TGTGCCAGCAGCGTAGGGGGGGGGCTAAGGACTGAAGCTTTCTTT.

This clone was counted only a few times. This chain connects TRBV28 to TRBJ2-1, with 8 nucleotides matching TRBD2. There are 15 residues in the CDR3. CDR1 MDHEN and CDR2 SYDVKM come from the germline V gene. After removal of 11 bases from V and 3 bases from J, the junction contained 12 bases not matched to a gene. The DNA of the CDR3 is TGTGCCGTAAGGGCCGTACGGGAGGGCTACAATGAGCAGTTCTTC. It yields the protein CAVRAVREGYNEQFF.

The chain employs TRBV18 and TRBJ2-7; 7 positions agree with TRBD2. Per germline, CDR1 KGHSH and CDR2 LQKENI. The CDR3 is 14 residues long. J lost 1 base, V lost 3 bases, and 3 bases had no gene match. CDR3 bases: TGTGCCAGCTCACCGGGGGGGAGATCCTACGAGCAGTACTTC. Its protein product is CASSPGGRSYEQYF.

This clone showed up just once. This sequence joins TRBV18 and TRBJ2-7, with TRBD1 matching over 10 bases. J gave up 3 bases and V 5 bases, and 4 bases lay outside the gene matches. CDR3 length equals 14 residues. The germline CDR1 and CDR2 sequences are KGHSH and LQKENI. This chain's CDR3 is CASSRRDRGYEQYF. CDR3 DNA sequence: TGTGCCAGCTCAAGAAGGGACAGGGGCTACGAGCAGTACTTC. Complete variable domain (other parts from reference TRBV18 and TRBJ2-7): NAGVMQNPRHLVRRRGQEARLRCSPMKGHSHVYWYRQLPEEGLKFMVYLQKENIIDESGMPKERFSAEFPKEGPSILRIQQVVRGDSAAYFCASSRRDRGYEQYFGPGTRLTVT.

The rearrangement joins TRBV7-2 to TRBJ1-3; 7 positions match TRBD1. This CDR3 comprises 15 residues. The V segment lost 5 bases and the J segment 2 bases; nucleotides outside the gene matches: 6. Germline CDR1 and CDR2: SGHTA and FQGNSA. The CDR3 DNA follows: TGTGCCAGCAGCGAGGCAACAGGGGCTGGAAACACCATATATTTT. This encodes CASSEATGAGNTIYF.

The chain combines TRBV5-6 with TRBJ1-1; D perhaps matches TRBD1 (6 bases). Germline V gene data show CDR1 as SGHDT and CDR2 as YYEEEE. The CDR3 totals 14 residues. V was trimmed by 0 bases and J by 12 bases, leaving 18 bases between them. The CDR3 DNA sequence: TGTGCCAGCAGCTTGGGGGTGGGGGCAAAGGCTACTTTCTTT. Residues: CASSLGVGAKATFF.

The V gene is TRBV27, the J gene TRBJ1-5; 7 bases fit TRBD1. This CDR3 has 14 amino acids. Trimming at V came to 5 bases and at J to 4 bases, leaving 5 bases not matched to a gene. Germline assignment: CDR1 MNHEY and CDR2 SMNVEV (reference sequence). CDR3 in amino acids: CASSPTGENQPQHF. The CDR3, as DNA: TGTGCCAGCAGTCCAACAGGGGAGAATCAGCCCCAGCATTTT.

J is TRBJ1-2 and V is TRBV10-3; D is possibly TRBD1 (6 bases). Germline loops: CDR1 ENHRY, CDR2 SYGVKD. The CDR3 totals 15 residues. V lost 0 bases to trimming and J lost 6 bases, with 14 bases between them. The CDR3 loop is CAISESAGQGNGYTF. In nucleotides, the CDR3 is TGTGCCATCAGTGAGTCGGCCGGTCAGGGGAATGGCTACACCTTC.

The CDR3 loop reads CASSIVGTHTGELFF. In nucleotides, the CDR3 is TGTGCCAGTTCCATTGTGGGGACTCACACCGGGGAGCTGTTTTTT. V is TRBV27 and J is TRBJ2-2, with D possibly matching TRBD2 (6 bases). The CDR3 consists of 15 residues. From germline, CDR1 is MNHEY and CDR2 SMNVEV (reference sequence). V was clipped by 9 bases and J by 3 bases, with 17 bases between them.

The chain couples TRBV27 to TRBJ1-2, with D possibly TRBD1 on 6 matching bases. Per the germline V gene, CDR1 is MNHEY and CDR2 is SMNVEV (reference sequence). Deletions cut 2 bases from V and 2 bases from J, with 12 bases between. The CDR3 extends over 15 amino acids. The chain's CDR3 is CASSLHRDGNYGYTF. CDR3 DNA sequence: TGTGCCAGCAGTTTACACAGGGACGGCAACTATGGCTACACCTTC.

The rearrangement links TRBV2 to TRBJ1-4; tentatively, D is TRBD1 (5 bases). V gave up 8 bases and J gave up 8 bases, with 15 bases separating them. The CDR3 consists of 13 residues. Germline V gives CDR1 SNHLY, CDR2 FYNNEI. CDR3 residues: CASLRQGWEKLFF. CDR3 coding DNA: TGTGCCAGCCTGAGGCAGGGTTGGGAAAAACTGTTTTTT.

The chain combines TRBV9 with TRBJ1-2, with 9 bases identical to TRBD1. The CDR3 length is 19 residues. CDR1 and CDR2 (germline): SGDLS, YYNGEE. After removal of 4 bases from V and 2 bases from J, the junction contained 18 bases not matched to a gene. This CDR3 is CASSSYRGRDPPKNYGYTF. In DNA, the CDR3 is TGTGCCAGCAGCTCTTACAGGGGGCGCGATCCCCCGAAAAACTATGGCTACACCTTC.

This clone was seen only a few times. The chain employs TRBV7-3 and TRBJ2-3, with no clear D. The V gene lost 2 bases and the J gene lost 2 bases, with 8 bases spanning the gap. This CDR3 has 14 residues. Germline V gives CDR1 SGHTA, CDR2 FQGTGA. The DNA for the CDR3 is TGTGCCAGCAGCTTATCGCACAACACAGATACGCAGTATTTT. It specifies CASSLSHNTDTQYF.

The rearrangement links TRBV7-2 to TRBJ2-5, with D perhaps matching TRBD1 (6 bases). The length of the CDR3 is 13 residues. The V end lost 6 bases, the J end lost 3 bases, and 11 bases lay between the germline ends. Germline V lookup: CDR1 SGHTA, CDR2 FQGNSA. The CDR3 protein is CASRKGVEETQYF. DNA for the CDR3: TGTGCCAGCAGGAAGGGGGTCGAAGAGACCCAGTACTTC. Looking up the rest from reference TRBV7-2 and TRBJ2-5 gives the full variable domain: GAGVSQSPSNKVTEKGKDVELRCDPISGHTALYWYRQSLGQGLEFLIYFQGNSAPDKSGLPSDRFSAERTGGSVSTLTIQRTQQEDSAVYLCASRKGVEETQYFGPGTRLLVL.